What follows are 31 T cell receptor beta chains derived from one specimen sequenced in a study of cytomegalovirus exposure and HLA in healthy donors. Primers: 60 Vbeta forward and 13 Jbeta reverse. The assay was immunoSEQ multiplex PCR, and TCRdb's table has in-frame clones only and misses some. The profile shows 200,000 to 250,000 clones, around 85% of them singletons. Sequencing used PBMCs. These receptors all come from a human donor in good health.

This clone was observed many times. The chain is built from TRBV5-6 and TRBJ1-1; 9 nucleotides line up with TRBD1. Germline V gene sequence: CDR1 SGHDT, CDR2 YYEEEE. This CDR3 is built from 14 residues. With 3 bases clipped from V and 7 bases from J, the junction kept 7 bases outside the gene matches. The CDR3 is CASSSGQGIGEAFF. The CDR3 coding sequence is TGTGCCAGCAGCTCGGGACAGGGTATCGGTGAAGCTTTCTTT.

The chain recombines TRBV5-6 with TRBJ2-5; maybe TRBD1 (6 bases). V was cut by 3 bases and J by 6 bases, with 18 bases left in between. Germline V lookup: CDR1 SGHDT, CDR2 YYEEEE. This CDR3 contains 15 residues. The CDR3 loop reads CASSWQQGGIKTQYF. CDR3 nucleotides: TGTGCCAGCAGCTGGCAACAGGGTGGGATAAAGACCCAGTACTTC.

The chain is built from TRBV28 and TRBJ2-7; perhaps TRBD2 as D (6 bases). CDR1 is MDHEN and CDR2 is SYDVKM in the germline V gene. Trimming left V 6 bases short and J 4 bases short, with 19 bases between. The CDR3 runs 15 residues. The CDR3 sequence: CASRAGFSGKYEQYF. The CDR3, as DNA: TGTGCCAGCAGGGCCGGTTTTAGCGGAAAATACGAGCAGTACTTC.

The CDR3 sequence: CASSPAGGKETQYF. CDR3 bases: TGTGCCAGCAGCCCGGCCGGCGGCAAAGAGACCCAGTACTTC. The chain joins TRBV7-2 to TRBJ2-5, with D unclear. There are 14 residues in the CDR3. Per germline, CDR1 SGHTA and CDR2 FQGNSA. V gave up 5 bases and J gave up 3 bases, with 13 bases separating them. Complete variable domain (other parts from reference TRBV7-2 and TRBJ2-5): GAGVSQSPSNKVTEKGKDVELRCDPISGHTALYWYRQSLGQGLEFLIYFQGNSAPDKSGLPSDRFSAERTGGSVSTLTIQRTQQEDSAVYLCASSPAGGKETQYFGPGTRLLVL.

DNA of the CDR3: TGTGCCAGCAGTTTATTTTTTGGGCAGATTAATGAAAAACTGTTTTTT. The encoded protein is CASSLFFGQINEKLFF. V is TRBV28 and J is TRBJ1-4; D not certain. V lost 1 base and J lost 4, with 13 bases in between. This CDR3 is built from 16 residues. Germline CDR1 and CDR2: MDHEN and SYDVKM.

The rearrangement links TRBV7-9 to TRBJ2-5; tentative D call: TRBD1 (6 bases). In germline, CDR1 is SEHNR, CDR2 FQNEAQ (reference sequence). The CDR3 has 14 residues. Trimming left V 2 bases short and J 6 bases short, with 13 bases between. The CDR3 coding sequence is TGTGCCAGCAGCTTAAGCAACAGGGTACAGACCCAGTACTTC. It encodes CASSLSNRVQTQYF.

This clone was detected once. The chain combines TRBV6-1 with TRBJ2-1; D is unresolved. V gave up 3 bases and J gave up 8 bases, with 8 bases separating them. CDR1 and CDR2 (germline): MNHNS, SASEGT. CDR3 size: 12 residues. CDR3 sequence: CASSDRYDEQFF. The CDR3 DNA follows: TGTGCCAGCAGTGACAGGTATGATGAGCAGTTCTTC.

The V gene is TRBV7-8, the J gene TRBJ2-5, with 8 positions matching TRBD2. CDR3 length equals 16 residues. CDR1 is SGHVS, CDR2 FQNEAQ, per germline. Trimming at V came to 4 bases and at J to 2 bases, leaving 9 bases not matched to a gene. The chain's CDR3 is CASSSNPGTSQETQYF. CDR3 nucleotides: TGTGCCAGCAGCTCAAACCCCGGGACTAGTCAAGAGACCCAGTACTTC.

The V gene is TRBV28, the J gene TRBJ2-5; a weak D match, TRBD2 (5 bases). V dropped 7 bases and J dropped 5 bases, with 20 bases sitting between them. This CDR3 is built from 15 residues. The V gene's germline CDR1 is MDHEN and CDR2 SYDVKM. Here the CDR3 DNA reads TGTGCCAGCACCCTCGGTGCCATCGGGGATGAGACCCAGTACTTC. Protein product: CASTLGAIGDETQYF.

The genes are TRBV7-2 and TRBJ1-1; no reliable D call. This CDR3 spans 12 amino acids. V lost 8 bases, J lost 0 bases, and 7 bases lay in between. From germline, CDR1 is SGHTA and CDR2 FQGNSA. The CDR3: CASCRMNTEAFF. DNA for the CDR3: TGTGCCAGCTGTAGAATGAACACTGAAGCTTTCTTT.

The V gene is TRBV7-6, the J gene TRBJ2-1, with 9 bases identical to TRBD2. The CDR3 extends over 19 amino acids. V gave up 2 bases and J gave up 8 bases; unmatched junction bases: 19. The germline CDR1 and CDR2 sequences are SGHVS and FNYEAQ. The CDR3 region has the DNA TGTGCCAGCAGCTTAACCCCCTACCCTCGCGGGAGGGCGGTCCATGAGCAGTTCTTC. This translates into CASSLTPYPRGRAVHEQFF.

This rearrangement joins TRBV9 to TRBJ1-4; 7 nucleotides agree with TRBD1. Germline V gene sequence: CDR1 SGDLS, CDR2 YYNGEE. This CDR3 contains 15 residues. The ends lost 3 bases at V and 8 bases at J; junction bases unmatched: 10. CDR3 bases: TGTGCCAGCAGCGCTCGCGACAGGGAAGAGGAAAAACTGTTTTTT. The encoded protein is CASSARDREEEKLFF.

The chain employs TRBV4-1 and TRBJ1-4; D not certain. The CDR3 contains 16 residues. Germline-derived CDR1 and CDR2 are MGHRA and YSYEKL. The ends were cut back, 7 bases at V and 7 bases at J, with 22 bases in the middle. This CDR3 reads CASKEGPAAPLEKLFF. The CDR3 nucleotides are TGCGCCAGCAAGGAAGGGCCAGCGGCGCCTCTTGAAAAACTGTTTTTT.

The DNA of the CDR3 is TGCGCCAGCAGCCAAGACGGGCGCGGGGGCACCGGGGAGCTGTTTTTT. It is translated as CASSQDGRGGTGELFF. The chain couples TRBV4-1 to TRBJ2-2; 7 bases match TRBD2. Germline V gene lookup returns CDR1 MGHRA and CDR2 YSYEKL. V shed 0 bases, J shed 4 bases, and the junction held 5 bases outside the gene matches. The CDR3 loop spans 16 amino acids.

As DNA, the CDR3 is TGTGCCAGCAGCCGGACTAGCGTTAAGGATACGCAGTATTTT. This gives the protein CASSRTSVKDTQYF. This rearrangement joins TRBV11-2 to TRBJ2-3; 9 bases agree with TRBD2. V shed 5 bases and J 6 bases; nucleotides not matched to a gene: 6. CDR1 and CDR2 from the germline V gene are SGHAT and FQNNGV. This CDR3 spans 14 amino acids.

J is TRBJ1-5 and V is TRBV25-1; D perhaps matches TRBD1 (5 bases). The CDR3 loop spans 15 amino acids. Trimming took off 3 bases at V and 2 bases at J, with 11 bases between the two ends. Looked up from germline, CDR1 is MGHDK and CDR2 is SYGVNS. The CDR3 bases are TGTGCCAGCAGTGACGGGGGGATGGGCAATCAGCCCCAGCATTTT. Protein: CASSDGGMGNQPQHF.

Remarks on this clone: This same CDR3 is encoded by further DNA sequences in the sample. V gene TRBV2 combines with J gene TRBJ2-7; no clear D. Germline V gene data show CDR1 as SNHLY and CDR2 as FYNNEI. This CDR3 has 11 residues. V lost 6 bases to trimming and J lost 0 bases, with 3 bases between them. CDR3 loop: CASSYSYEQYF. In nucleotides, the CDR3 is TGTGCCAGCAGCTACTCCTACGAGCAGTACTTC.

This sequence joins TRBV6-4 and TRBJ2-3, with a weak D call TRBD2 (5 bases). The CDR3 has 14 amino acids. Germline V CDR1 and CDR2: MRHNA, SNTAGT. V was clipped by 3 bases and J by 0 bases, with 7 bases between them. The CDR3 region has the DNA TGTGCCAGCAGTGAACTAGAGAGCACAGATACGCAGTATTTT. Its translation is CASSELESTDTQYF.

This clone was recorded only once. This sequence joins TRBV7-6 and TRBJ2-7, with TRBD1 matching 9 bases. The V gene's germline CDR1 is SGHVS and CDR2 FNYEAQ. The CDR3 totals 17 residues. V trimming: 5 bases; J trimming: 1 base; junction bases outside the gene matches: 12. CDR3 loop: CASSPHRPGTGSYEQYF. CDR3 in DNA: TGTGCCAGCAGCCCCCACCGTCCCGGGACAGGGTCCTACGAGCAGTACTTC.

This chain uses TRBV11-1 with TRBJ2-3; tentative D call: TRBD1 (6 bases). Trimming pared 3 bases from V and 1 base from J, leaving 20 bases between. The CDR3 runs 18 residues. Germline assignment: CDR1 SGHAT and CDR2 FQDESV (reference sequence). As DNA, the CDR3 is TGTGCCAGCAGCTTCCAACAGAGGGGCAGGGGAGGCACAGATACGCAGTATTTT. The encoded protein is CASSFQQRGRGGTDTQYF.

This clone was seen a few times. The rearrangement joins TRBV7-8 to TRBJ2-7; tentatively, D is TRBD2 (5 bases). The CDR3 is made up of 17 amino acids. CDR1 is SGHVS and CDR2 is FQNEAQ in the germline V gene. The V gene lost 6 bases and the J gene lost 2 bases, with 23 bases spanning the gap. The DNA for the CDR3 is TGTGCCAGCAGACGTGAGACTGGAGGCCGAAAGCCCTACGAGCAGTACTTC. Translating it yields CASRRETGGRKPYEQYF.

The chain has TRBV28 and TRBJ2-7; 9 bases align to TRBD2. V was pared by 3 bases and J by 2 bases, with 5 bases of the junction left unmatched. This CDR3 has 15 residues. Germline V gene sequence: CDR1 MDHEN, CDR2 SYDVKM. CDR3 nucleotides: TGTGCCAGCAGTTTGGGGGCTAGCGGGACCTACGAGCAGTACTTC. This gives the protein CASSLGASGTYEQYF.

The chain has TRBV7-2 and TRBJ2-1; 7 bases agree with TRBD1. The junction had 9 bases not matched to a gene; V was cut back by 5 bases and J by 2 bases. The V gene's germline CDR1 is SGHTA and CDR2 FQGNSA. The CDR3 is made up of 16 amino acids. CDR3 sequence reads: CASSRFGQVPYNEQFF. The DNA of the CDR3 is TGTGCCAGCAGCCGATTCGGACAGGTACCCTACAATGAGCAGTTCTTC.

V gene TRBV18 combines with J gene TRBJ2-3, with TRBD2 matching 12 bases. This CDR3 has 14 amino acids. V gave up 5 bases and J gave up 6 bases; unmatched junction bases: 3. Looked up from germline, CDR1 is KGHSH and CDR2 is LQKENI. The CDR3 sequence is CASSATSGSDTQYF. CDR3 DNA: TGTGCCAGCTCAGCGACTAGCGGGAGCGATACGCAGTATTTT. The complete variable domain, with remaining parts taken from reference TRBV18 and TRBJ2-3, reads NAGVMQNPRHLVRRRGQEARLRCSPMKGHSHVYWYRQLPEEGLKFMVYLQKENIIDESGMPKERFSAEFPKEGPSILRIQQVVRGDSAAYFCASSATSGSDTQYFGPGTRLTVL.

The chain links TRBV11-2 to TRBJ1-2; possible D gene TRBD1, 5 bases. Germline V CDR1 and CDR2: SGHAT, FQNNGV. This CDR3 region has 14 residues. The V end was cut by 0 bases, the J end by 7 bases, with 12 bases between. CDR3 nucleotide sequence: TGTGCCAGCAGCTTAGAGGTGGAAAGGGGTGGCTACACCTTC. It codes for CASSLEVERGGYTF.

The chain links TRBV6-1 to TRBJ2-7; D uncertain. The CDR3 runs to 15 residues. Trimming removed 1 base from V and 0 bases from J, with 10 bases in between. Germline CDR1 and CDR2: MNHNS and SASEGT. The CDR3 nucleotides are TGTGCCAGCAGTGAAGTTTTAGTGAGCTCCTACGAGCAGTACTTC. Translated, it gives CASSEVLVSSYEQYF.

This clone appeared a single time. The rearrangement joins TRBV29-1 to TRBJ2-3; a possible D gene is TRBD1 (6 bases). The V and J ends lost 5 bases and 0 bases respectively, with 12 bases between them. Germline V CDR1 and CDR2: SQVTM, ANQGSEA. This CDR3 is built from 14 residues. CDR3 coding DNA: TGCAGCGTTCCAAGGGACACAAGCACAGATACGCAGTATTTT. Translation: CSVPRDTSTDTQYF.

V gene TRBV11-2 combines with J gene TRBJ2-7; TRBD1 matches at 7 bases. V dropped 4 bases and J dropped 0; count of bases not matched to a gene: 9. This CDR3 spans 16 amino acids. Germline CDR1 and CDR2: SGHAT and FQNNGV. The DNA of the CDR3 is TGTGCCAGCAGCTCCCCGGGACAGTCGAGCTCCTACGAGCAGTACTTC. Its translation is CASSSPGQSSSYEQYF.

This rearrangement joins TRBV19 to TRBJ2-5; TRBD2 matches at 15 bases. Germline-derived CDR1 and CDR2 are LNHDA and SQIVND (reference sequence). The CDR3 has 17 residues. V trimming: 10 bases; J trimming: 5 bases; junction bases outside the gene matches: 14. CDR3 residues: CATTSPGLAGGLETQYF. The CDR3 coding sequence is TGTGCCACCACCTCCCCCGGACTAGCGGGAGGGCTTGAGACCCAGTACTTC.

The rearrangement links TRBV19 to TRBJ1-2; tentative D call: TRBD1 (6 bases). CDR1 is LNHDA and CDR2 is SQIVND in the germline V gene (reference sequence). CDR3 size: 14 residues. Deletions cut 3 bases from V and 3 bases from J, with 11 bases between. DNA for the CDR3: TGTGCCAGTAGTATGAACAGGGATTACTATGGCTACACCTTC. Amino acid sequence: CASSMNRDYYGYTF.

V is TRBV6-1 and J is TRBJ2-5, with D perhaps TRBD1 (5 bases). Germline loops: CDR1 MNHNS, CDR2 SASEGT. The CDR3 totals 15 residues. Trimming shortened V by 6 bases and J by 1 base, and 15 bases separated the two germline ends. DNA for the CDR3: TGTGCCAGCAGGGTCTTTGTCAGGGCCCAAGAGACCCAGTACTTC. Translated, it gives CASRVFVRAQETQYF.